This passage covers 30 T cell receptor beta chains from one sample sequenced in a study of T-cell memory formation after mild COVID-19. TCRdb called the 5' RACE reads again in MiXCR, with one record for every CDR3 protein. The sample holds around 310,000 distinct CDR3 sequences; more than 20% are singletons and the top ten take around 23%. The sequenced sample consisted of PBMCs or a T cell subset sorted from them (not recorded which). The receptors derive from a man aged 18 to 29 who had mild COVID-19 (a few samples of this study predate the infection). Cell type and time point are not known.

This clonotype was found a few times. V is TRBV5-1 and J is TRBJ1-1; 8 bases are a match to TRBD1. CDR1 SGHRS and CDR2 YFSETQ come from the germline V gene. CDR3 length: 14 amino acids. The V and J ends lost 7 bases and 1 base, in that order; junction bases with no gene match: 6. Here the CDR3 reads CASPQGGTNTEAFF. DNA for the CDR3: TGCGCCAGCCCACAGGGGGGTACGAACACTGAAGCTTTCTTT.

This clonotype was picked up a small number of times. This chain joins TRBV3-1 and TRBJ2-1; 8 nucleotides align to TRBD1. The CDR3 extends over 16 amino acids. In germline, CDR1 is LGHDT, CDR2 YNNKEL (reference sequence). The V segment lost 0 bases and the J segment 4 bases; nucleotides outside the gene matches: 5. The CDR3 DNA sequence: TGTGCCAGCAGCCAAGATCGGACAGGGCGATACAATGAGCAGTTCTTC. Translation: CASSQDRTGRYNEQFF.

This chain uses TRBV6-5 with TRBJ2-2; TRBD1 matches 9 bases. The CDR3 runs to 18 residues. Trimming cost V 0 bases and J 4 bases; bases outside gene matches: 9. CDR1 and CDR2 from the germline V gene are MNHEY and SVGAGI. The CDR3 region is CASSYSSGDRAGTGELFF. In DNA form, the CDR3 reads TGTGCCAGCAGTTACTCGAGTGGGGACAGGGCGGGCACCGGGGAGCTGTTTTTT.

The chain links TRBV5-8 to TRBJ1-2, with a weak D call TRBD1 (6 bases). CDR3 size: 14 residues. V lost 2 bases and J lost 4, with 12 bases in between. Per germline, CDR1 SGHTS and CDR2 YDEGEE. CDR3 amino acids: CASSFWTAPYGYTF. The CDR3 DNA is TGTGCCAGCAGCTTCTGGACAGCTCCCTATGGCTACACCTTC. Together with reference TRBV5-8 and TRBJ1-2, the CDR3 gives the full variable domain: EAGVTQSPTHLIKTRGQQATLRCSPISGHTSVYWYQQALGLGLQFLLWYDEGEERNRGNFPPRFSGRQFPNYSSELNVNALELEDSALYLCASSFWTAPYGYTFGSGTRLTVV.

This clonotype was detected only a few times. This chain links TRBV20-1 with TRBJ2-7; D might be TRBD1 (6 bases). Trimming cost V 0 bases and J 6 bases, with 18 bases left between them. Germline CDR1 DFQATT, CDR2 SNEGSKA (reference sequence). This CDR3 spans 15 amino acids. For the CDR3, the DNA is TGCAGTGCTAGAGATCCTTCAGGGGTTTGGGCCGAGCAGTACTTC. Its protein product is CSARDPSGVWAEQYF.

This clonotype was detected only a few times. CDR3 nucleotides: TGCGCCAGCAGCCGAAGTTGGCCGGGACCGGGGAACACTGAAGCTTTCTTT. This sequence encodes CASSRSWPGPGNTEAFF. The gene calls are TRBV5-1 and TRBJ1-1; D may be TRBD1 (5 bases). The length of the CDR3 is 17 residues. Germline CDR1 and CDR2: SGHRS and YFSETQ. V lost 4 bases and J 1 base, leaving 20 bases between the germline ends.

This clonotype was recorded a few times. The chain links TRBV4-2 to TRBJ2-1; D is undetermined. Trimming took 1 base from V and 10 from J, leaving 8 bases between them. Germline CDR1 and CDR2: LGHNA and YNFKEQ. The CDR3 is 12 amino acids. CDR3 nucleotides: TGTGCCAGCAGCCAAGGGAGTCGGGAGCAGTTCTTC. The encoded protein is CASSQGSREQFF.

The V call is TRBV7-9, the J call TRBJ2-5, with D uncertain. Germline V gene data show CDR1 as SEHNR and CDR2 as FQNEAQ (reference sequence). CDR3 length: 12 residues. The germline V and J ends were trimmed by 6 bases and 4 bases, with 9 bases remaining between them. In DNA form, the CDR3 reads TGTGCCAGCAGGGAACAGCCAGAGACCCAGTACTTC. Residues: CASREQPETQYF.

This clonotype has more than one count but fewer than ten. The rearrangement links TRBV20-1 to TRBJ2-4; D call uncertain. Trimming stripped 6 bases from V and 2 bases from J, with 17 bases between. The CDR3 contains 15 residues. Germline CDR1 reads DFQATT; CDR2 reads SNEGSKA (reference sequence). CDR3 coding DNA: TGCAGTGCCAGTTCAGGCGCGAGGCCCAAAAACATTCAGTACTTC. Translated: CSASSGARPKNIQYF.

This clonotype was recorded a few times. This chain links TRBV29-1 with TRBJ2-5; D might be TRBD1 (6 bases). Germline V lookup: CDR1 SQVTM, CDR2 ANQGSEA. There are 12 residues in the CDR3. With 4 bases removed from V and 1 base from J, the gap between germline ends came to 7 bases. CDR3 sequence reads: CSVAGVQETQYF. In DNA, the CDR3 is TGCAGCGTTGCAGGGGTCCAAGAGACCCAGTACTTC. The full variable domain, in which reference TRBV29-1 and TRBJ2-5 provide the parts outside the CDR3, is SAVISQKPSRDICQRGTSLTIQCQVDSQVTMMFWYRQQPGQSLTLIATANQGSEATYESGFVIDKFPISRPNLTFSTLTVSNMSPEDSSIYLCSVAGVQETQYFGPGTRLLVL.

CDR3 in DNA: TGTGCCACCAGCGATCCGGGCACCGGGGAGCTGTTTTTT. Its translation: CATSDPGTGELFF. The chain has TRBV24-1 and TRBJ2-2; D unresolved. V was trimmed by 7 bases and J by 4 bases, leaving 9 bases between them. The CDR3 extends over 13 amino acids. The germline V gene has CDR1 KGHDR and CDR2 SFDVKD.

The sample holds a few counts of this clonotype. The chain joins TRBV27 to TRBJ1-2, with D maybe TRBD1 (6 bases). The V gene's germline CDR1 is MNHEY and CDR2 SMNVEV (reference sequence). This CDR3 region has 16 residues. V gave up 3 bases and J gave up 7 bases, with 21 bases separating them. CDR3 sequence reads: CASSFLTGNVPIGYTF. The DNA for the CDR3 is TGTGCCAGCAGTTTCCTCACAGGGAACGTCCCTATTGGCTACACCTTC.

The table lists this clonotype with a few counts. The chain joins TRBV9 to TRBJ2-2; D is undetermined. V lost 0 bases to trimming and J lost 1 base, with 7 bases between them. Germline V lookup: CDR1 SGDLS, CDR2 YYNGEE. The CDR3 extends over 15 amino acids. CDR3 region: CASSVEAGNTGELFF. CDR3 nucleotide sequence: TGTGCCAGCAGCGTAGAGGCAGGGAACACCGGGGAGCTGTTTTTT. The full variable domain, in which reference TRBV9 and TRBJ2-2 provide the parts outside the CDR3, is DSGVTQTPKHLITATGQRVTLRCSPRSGDLSVYWYQQSLDQGLQFLIQYYNGEERAKGNILERFSAQQFPDLHSELNLSSLELGDSALYFCASSVEAGNTGELFFGEGSRLTVL.

V and J are TRBV6-5 and TRBJ1-4; D is undetermined. Germline loops: CDR1 MNHEY, CDR2 SVGAGI. The CDR3 loop spans 15 amino acids. Between the trimmed V and J ends, which lost 5 bases and 0 bases, there was a span of 10 bases. CDR3 amino acids: CASSHGIATNEKLFF. As DNA, the CDR3 is TGTGCCAGCAGTCATGGCATAGCAACTAATGAAAAACTGTTTTTT.

There are many counts of this clonotype. The genes are TRBV6-6 and TRBJ2-7; no clear D. V lost 2 bases, J lost 12 bases, and 11 bases lay in between. Germline CDR1 reads MNHNY; CDR2 reads SVGAGI (reference sequence). CDR3 length equals 11 residues. The CDR3 DNA sequence: TGTGCCAGCAGTTACGGGAACAGTTGGTACGTC. It codes for CASSYGNSWYV.

In this sample, this clonotype turned up a few times. This chain's CDR3 is CASSSHRVSGANVLTF. CDR3 DNA sequence: TGTGCCAGCAGCAGTCACAGGGTCTCTGGGGCCAACGTCCTGACTTTC. This chain links TRBV3-2 with TRBJ2-6; the table's D call, TRBD1, has no DNA check behind it. TRBV3-2 is a recognized pseudogene. The CDR3 contains 16 residues.

J is TRBJ1-2 and V is TRBV10-2, with 7 positions matching TRBD1. V trimming: 7 bases; J trimming: 4 bases; junction bases outside the gene matches: 12. The CDR3 totals 15 residues. Germline V gives CDR1 WSHSY, CDR2 SAAADI. The chain's CDR3 is CASTRGGGSSYGYTF. In nucleotides, the CDR3 is TGCGCCAGCACCCGAGGAGGGGGCTCAAGCTATGGCTACACCTTC.

This clonotype was seen more than once but under ten times. V is TRBV7-2 and J is TRBJ1-5, with a tentative D call TRBD1 (6 bases). Germline V gives CDR1 SGHTA, CDR2 FQGNSA. Trimming took off 5 bases at V and 2 bases at J, with 22 bases between the two ends. The CDR3 spans 18 residues. The CDR3 spells CASSLQGTLRSGNQPQHF. CDR3 coding DNA: TGTGCCAGCAGCCTCCAGGGGACCCTCAGATCGGGCAATCAGCCCCAGCATTTT.

A single count supports this clonotype. This rearrangement joins TRBV20-1 to TRBJ1-2, with D maybe TRBD1 (5 bases). CDR1 is DFQATT and CDR2 is SNEGSKA in the germline V gene (reference sequence). V was cut by 5 bases and J by 9 bases, with 13 bases left in between. The CDR3 sequence is 11 residues long. CDR3 in DNA: TGCAGTGCTTATACCCAGGGTAGCTACACCTTC. It encodes CSAYTQGSYTF.

This clonotype was observed a few times. This chain uses TRBV20-1 with TRBJ2-3; D is uncertain. Germline V gives CDR1 DFQATT, CDR2 SNEGSKA (reference sequence). The CDR3 has 15 amino acids. V lost 6 bases to trimming and J lost 0 bases, with 16 bases between them. The CDR3 nucleotides are TGCAGTGCGCCCCAAGCCGGCCCTAGCACAGATACGCAGTATTTT. Translation: CSAPQAGPSTDTQYF.

This chain joins TRBV20-1 and TRBJ1-1; maybe TRBD1 (5 bases). In germline, CDR1 is DFQATT, CDR2 SNEGSKA (reference sequence). This CDR3 has 10 residues. Here the CDR3 DNA reads TGCAGGGGGTGGGGGACTGAAGCTTTCTTT. It specifies CRGWGTEAFF.

This clonotype was seen more than once but under ten times. The rearrangement links TRBV6-2 or TRBV6-3 to TRBJ1-1; D is unresolved. The V gene lost 2 bases and the J gene lost 0 bases, with 13 bases spanning the gap. This CDR3 contains 16 residues. Germline values: CDR1 MNHEY, CDR2 SVGEGT. CDR3 loop: CASSYDAGRVNTEAFF. The CDR3 DNA sequence: TGTGCCAGCAGTTACGATGCCGGACGGGTGAACACTGAAGCTTTCTTT.

The chain has TRBV6-2 or TRBV6-3 and TRBJ1-1; tentatively, D is TRBD1 (5 bases). The CDR3 is 14 residues long. The germline V gene has CDR1 MNHEY and CDR2 SVGEGT. V was cut by 6 bases and J by 3 bases, with 14 bases left in between. The CDR3 bases are TGTGCCAGCAGCCCCTCAGGGCCCCACACTGAAGCTTTCTTT. Protein sequence: CASSPSGPHTEAFF.

CDR3 nucleotide sequence: TGTGCCATCAGTGTTACCGGGACGGAGCAAGAGACCCAGTACTTC. Amino acids: CAISVTGTEQETQYF. This chain links TRBV10-3 with TRBJ2-5; the D gene could be TRBD1 or TRBD2 (5 bases each). The V end lost 4 bases, the J end lost 2 bases, and 14 bases lay between the germline ends. Looked up from germline, CDR1 is ENHRY and CDR2 is SYGVKD. This CDR3 has 15 residues.

This chain links TRBV9 with TRBJ2-7; D perhaps matches TRBD1 (7 bases). Germline values: CDR1 SGDLS, CDR2 YYNGEE. V was trimmed by 3 bases and J by 3 bases, leaving 22 bases between them. The CDR3 spans 17 residues. This CDR3 is CASSALDTGEVDYEQYV. The CDR3 DNA reads TGTGCCAGCAGCGCTTTAGACACAGGGGAGGTTGACTACGAGCAGTACGTC.

This clonotype was observed a few times. The chain has TRBV11-2 and TRBJ2-1; the match to TRBD2 covers 8 bases. Trimming cost V 1 base and J 5 bases; bases outside gene matches: 7. This CDR3 region has 16 residues. Germline V CDR1 and CDR2: SGHAT, FQNNGV. CDR3 DNA: TGTGCCAGCAGCTTAGTGCGGGGGGTCGTCCACAATGAGCAGTTCTTC. This codes for CASSLVRGVVHNEQFF.

The chain couples TRBV7-2 to TRBJ2-3; 7 bases match TRBD2. This CDR3 is 15 amino acids long. J lost 3 bases, V lost 1 base, and 4 bases had no gene match. CDR1 SGHTA and CDR2 FQGNSA come from the germline V gene. CDR3 region: CASSLDWGGTDTQYF. The CDR3 DNA reads TGTGCCAGCAGCTTAGACTGGGGGGGAACAGATACGCAGTATTTT.

This clonotype was observed a handful of times. The chain combines TRBV3-1 with TRBJ2-5; the match to TRBD1 covers 8 bases. Germline V gives CDR1 LGHDT, CDR2 YNNKEL (reference sequence). J was trimmed by 7 bases and V by 1 base; bases with no gene match: 8. CDR3 length: 15 residues. The CDR3, as DNA: TGTGCCAGCAGCCAAGTCAGTCCAGGACAGGGGACCCAGTACTTC. This gives the protein CASSQVSPGQGTQYF.

The rearrangement links TRBV5-6 to TRBJ2-7; D may be TRBD2 (6 bases). V lost 4 bases to trimming and J lost 4 bases, with 18 bases between them. The CDR3 totals 15 residues. CDR1 is SGHDT and CDR2 is YYEEEE in the germline V gene. CDR3 nucleotide sequence: TGTGCCAGCAGCCCTCGGGTCGGGAGCTGGTACGAGCAGTACTTC. Residues: CASSPRVGSWYEQYF.

This clonotype was detected only a few times. This chain connects TRBV19 to TRBJ2-7; D is possibly TRBD1 (7 bases). Per germline, CDR1 LNHDA and CDR2 SQIVND (reference sequence). The CDR3 extends over 11 amino acids. The V and J ends lost 9 bases and 5 bases respectively, with 11 bases between them. The DNA for the CDR3 is TGTGCCAGCCGCAGGGGGGACGAGCAGTACTTC. Its protein product is CASRRGDEQYF.